Reported below is one TCR beta chain. The antigen is not known. The data stem from a study of T-cell reconstitution after alpha-beta-depleted transplantation in children. Whole-study findings and limits: When one year had passed after transplant, most T-cell counts and diversity came from newly produced T cells. Where some patients showed high TCRbeta diversity at day 60, it came from recipient T cells and thymic progenitors that had survived. Where alpha-beta T cells came from about two months after transplant was reportedly several hundred expanded graft clones.

V was clipped by 1 base and J by 6 bases; unmatched bases: 9. From germline, CDR1 is LNHNV and CDR2 YYDKDF (reference sequence). The CDR3 totals 16 residues. Using unique molecular identifiers, the investigators prepared the TCRbeta library. MiXCR, applied by TCRdb to the PCR reads, yields one record per CDR3 protein. This sample yields hundreds of thousands of distinct CDR3 sequences, of which around 17% are seen a single time; roughly 4.8% belongs to the top ten. This TCR derives from a male patient younger than 18 who had a stem cell transplant for acute lymphoblastic leukemia, so the T cells may come from the graft donor. The sequencing here drew on PBMCs, mostly from graft donor cells, taken 360 days after TCRalphabeta/CD19-depleted stem cell transplant. The chain uses TRBV15 and TRBJ1-5; TRBD1 agrees at 7 bases. The chain's CDR3 is CATSRGTGARSQPQHF. CDR3 coding DNA: TGTGCCACCAGCAGAGGTACAGGGGCGAGAAGTCAGCCCCAGCATTTT. The complete variable domain, with remaining parts taken from reference TRBV15 and TRBJ1-5, reads DAMVIQNPRYQVTQFGKPVTLSCSQTLNHNVMYWYQQKSSQAPKLLFHYYDKDFNNEADTPDNFQSRRPNTSFCFLDIRSPGLGDTAMYLCATSRGTGARSQPQHFGDGTRLSIL.